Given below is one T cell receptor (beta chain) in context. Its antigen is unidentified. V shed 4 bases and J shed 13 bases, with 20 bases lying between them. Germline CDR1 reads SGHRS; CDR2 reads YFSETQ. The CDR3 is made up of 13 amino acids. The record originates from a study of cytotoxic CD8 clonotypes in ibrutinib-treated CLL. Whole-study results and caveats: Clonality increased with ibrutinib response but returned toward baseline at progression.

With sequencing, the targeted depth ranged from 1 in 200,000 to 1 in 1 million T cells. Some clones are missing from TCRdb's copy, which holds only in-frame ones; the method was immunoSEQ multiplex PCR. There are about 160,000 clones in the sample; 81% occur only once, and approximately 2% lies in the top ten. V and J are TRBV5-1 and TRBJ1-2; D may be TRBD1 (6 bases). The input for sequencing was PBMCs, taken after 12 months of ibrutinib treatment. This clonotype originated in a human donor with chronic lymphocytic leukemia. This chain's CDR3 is CASSPGQLAASTF. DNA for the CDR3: TGCGCCAGCAGCCCCGGACAGCTCGCGGCCTCCACCTTC.